Below are 32 T cell receptor beta chains sequenced from a single sample in a study of OX40 agonist ivuxolimab in advanced cancers. Sequencing was performed with immunoSEQ multiplex PCR; in TCRdb, only in-frame clones are kept and a portion is missing. The data hold 50,000 to 70,000 clones, with 85% to 90% observed a single time. Source: CD4+ or CD8+ T cells sorted from blood, taken in a trial of the OX40 agonist ivuxolimab. The receptors shown here come from an adult with an advanced solid tumor such as melanoma, head and neck, liver or kidney cancer.

This chain connects TRBV5-1 to TRBJ2-6, with D tentatively TRBD1 or TRBD2 (5 bases each). Looked up from germline, CDR1 is SGHRS and CDR2 is YFSETQ. CDR3 length equals 20 residues. The ends were cut back, 0 bases at V and 3 bases at J, with 22 bases in the middle. The CDR3 DNA reads as TGCGCCAGCAGCTTGGCTTCAGCCGGGACCCAAGGATTTGGGGCCAACGTCCTGACTTTC. Amino acid sequence: CASSLASAGTQGFGANVLTF.

The CDR3 protein is CASSGGLAGGYEQYF. The CDR3 DNA reads as TGTGCCAGTAGTGGGGGACTAGCGGGAGGGTACGAGCAGTACTTC. The V call is TRBV19, the J call TRBJ2-7; 16 positions match TRBD2. V was clipped by 5 bases and J by 4 bases; unmatched bases: 2. Germline lookup yields CDR1 LNHDA and CDR2 SQIVND (reference sequence). The CDR3 sequence is 15 residues long.

The genes are TRBV5-1 and TRBJ2-7, with D perhaps matching TRBD1 (6 bases). The CDR3 contains 16 residues. The germline V gene has CDR1 SGHRS and CDR2 YFSETQ. V was clipped by 4 bases and J by 6 bases, with 23 bases between them. This CDR3 is CASSPDGFDRIGEQYF. The CDR3 region has the DNA TGCGCCAGCAGCCCGGATGGCTTTGACAGGATTGGCGAGCAGTACTTC.

The chain is built from TRBV7-6 and TRBJ2-7; no clear D. The germline CDR1 and CDR2 sequences are SGHVS and FNYEAQ. CDR3 length: 14 amino acids. Trimming left V 0 bases short and J 6 bases short, with 12 bases between. CDR3 in DNA: TGTGCCAGCAGCTTAGCCCTTGGCGGCCCCGAGCAGTACTTC. This sequence encodes CASSLALGGPEQYF.

As DNA, the CDR3 is TGCGCCAGCAGCGGCACCGCTGGACAGGGCGCAAATTCACCCCTCCACTTT. Translation gives CASSGTAGQGANSPLHF. This rearrangement joins TRBV10-1 to TRBJ1-6, with 8 bases fitting TRBD1. The CDR3 consists of 17 residues. Germline V lookup: CDR1 WNHNN, CDR2 SYGVQD (reference sequence). J gave up 7 bases and V 6 bases, and 14 bases lay outside the gene matches.

The chain joins TRBV7-9 to TRBJ1-5, with 8 nucleotides matching TRBD1. In germline, CDR1 is SEHNR, CDR2 FQNEAQ (reference sequence). Trimming took 5 bases from V and 0 from J; bases not matched to a gene: 3. CDR3 length: 15 residues. CDR3 region: CASSGQGNSNQPQHF. In nucleotides, the CDR3 is TGTGCCAGCAGCGGACAGGGAAATAGCAATCAGCCCCAGCATTTT.

This clone was recorded once. The chain has TRBV2 and TRBJ1-6; no definite D call. The CDR3 has 14 amino acids. Looked up from germline, CDR1 is SNHLY and CDR2 is FYNNEI. V lost 5 bases and J 14 bases, leaving 19 bases between the germline ends. The CDR3 DNA sequence: TGTGCCAGCAGTCCTACCCAACTCCCTTTGTCCCTCCACTTT. Encoded protein: CASSPTQLPLSLHF.

The chain links TRBV9 to TRBJ1-2; 12 nucleotides line up with TRBD1. J was trimmed by 3 bases and V by 5 bases; bases with no gene match: 11. The CDR3 sequence is 17 residues long. Germline CDR1 is SGDLS and CDR2 is YYNGEE. The DNA of the CDR3 is TGTGCCAGCAGAGGCGTCCGGGACAGGGGGCGGGACTATGGCTACACCTTC. The encoded protein is CASRGVRDRGRDYGYTF. The entire variable domain, with the rest obtained from reference TRBV9 and TRBJ1-2, is as follows: DSGVTQTPKHLITATGQRVTLRCSPRSGDLSVYWYQQSLDQGLQFLIQYYNGEERAKGNILERFSAQQFPDLHSELNLSSLELGDSALYFCASRGVRDRGRDYGYTFGSGTRLTVV.

This chain connects TRBV2 to TRBJ2-1; a weak D match, TRBD1 (6 bases). This CDR3 contains 12 residues. Germline assignment: CDR1 SNHLY and CDR2 FYNNEI. CDR3 residues: CAVVTGYNEQFF. In nucleotides, the CDR3 is TGTGCAGTAGTTACAGGGTACAATGAGCAGTTCTTC.

The chain is built from TRBV15 and TRBJ2-2; tentative D call: TRBD2 (6 bases). Germline V gene sequence: CDR1 LNHNV, CDR2 YYDKDF (reference sequence). The CDR3 consists of 14 residues. The V end was cut by 5 bases, the J end by 3 bases, with 10 bases between. The CDR3 bases are TGTGCCACCAGCGGGGGACTTTACACCGGGGAGCTGTTTTTT. Translation gives CATSGGLYTGELFF.

The J gene is TRBJ1-3, the V gene TRBV29-1, with 7 bases fitting TRBD1. The V gene's germline CDR1 is SQVTM and CDR2 ANQGSEA. With 6 bases clipped from V and 6 bases from J, the junction kept 14 bases outside the gene matches. The CDR3 length is 15 residues. Here the CDR3 reads CSVLGQAEAPNTIYF. DNA for the CDR3: TGCAGCGTGCTCGGACAGGCAGAGGCTCCAAACACCATATATTTT.

This clone has only a few counts. This chain joins TRBV27 and TRBJ2-2; D remains ambiguous. In germline, CDR1 is MNHEY, CDR2 SMNVEV (reference sequence). V shed 2 bases and J shed 5 bases, with 9 bases lying between them. The length of the CDR3 is 14 residues. Here the CDR3 DNA reads TGTGCCAGCAGTTTAGGTCCTGAAACCGGGGAGCTGTTTTTT. Amino acid sequence: CASSLGPETGELFF.

The chain carries TRBV5-1 and TRBJ2-1; D is perhaps TRBD1 (6 bases). CDR3 length: 13 residues. V gave up 6 bases and J gave up 10 bases, with 17 bases separating them. The germline CDR1 and CDR2 sequences are SGHRS and YFSETQ. The CDR3 region is CASTSTGTLEQFF. The DNA for the CDR3 is TGCGCCAGCACCTCGACAGGAACCTTGGAGCAGTTCTTC.

The V gene is TRBV11-3, the J gene TRBJ2-2, with D maybe TRBD1 (6 bases). The CDR3 spans 15 residues. CDR1 SGHNT and CDR2 YENEEA come from the germline V gene. V was pared by 4 bases and J by 6 bases, with 15 bases between. DNA for the CDR3: TGTGCCAGCAGCTCATATGATGGACAGTCCGGGGAGCTGTTTTTT. The encoded protein is CASSSYDGQSGELFF.

V and J are TRBV6-6 and TRBJ2-2; a possible D gene is TRBD2 (5 bases). V was pared by 8 bases and J by 3 bases, with 7 bases between. CDR1 is MNHNY, CDR2 SVGAGI, per germline (reference sequence). The CDR3 loop spans 12 amino acids. The CDR3 reads CASEADTGELFF. The CDR3 DNA reads as TGTGCCAGCGAAGCGGACACCGGGGAGCTGTTTTTT.

This clone was seen only a few times. The sample holds other DNA sequences that translate to the same CDR3. The rearrangement uses TRBV9 and TRBJ2-1; D ambiguous. The V end was cut by 3 bases, the J end by 4 bases, with 5 bases between. Germline values: CDR1 SGDLS, CDR2 YYNGEE. The CDR3 covers 12 residues. The DNA of the CDR3 is TGTGCCAGCAGCGACGGATACAATGAGCAGTTCTTC. Residues: CASSDGYNEQFF.

V usage is TRBV14 and J usage is TRBJ2-7, with unresolved D. Per the germline V gene, CDR1 is SGHDN and CDR2 is FVKESK. Trimming left V 1 base short and J 3 bases short, with 7 bases between. The CDR3 is 13 amino acids. The CDR3 protein is CASSQGNHYEQYF. DNA for the CDR3: TGTGCCAGCAGCCAAGGTAATCACTACGAGCAGTACTTC.

The chain combines TRBV13 with TRBJ1-2, with D possibly matching TRBD1 (6 bases). Germline CDR1 PRHDT, CDR2 FYEKMQ (reference sequence). The V gene lost 5 bases and the J gene lost 5 bases, with 9 bases spanning the gap. This CDR3 is 12 amino acids long. CDR3 DNA sequence: TGTGCCAGCAGCCAGGACAGATATGGCTACACCTTC. It codes for CASSQDRYGYTF.

The chain joins TRBV23-1 to TRBJ2-3; no firm D call. TRBV23-1 is placed among ORFs of uncertain function. The CDR3 is made up of 11 amino acids. Trimming removed 9 bases at V and 5 bases at J, with 9 bases between. The CDR3, as DNA: TGCGCCAGGTCGGACGGAGATACGCAGTATTTT. This codes for CARSDGDTQYF.

This clone was observed a handful of times. CDR3 nucleotides: TGTGCCATCCCAAGGACCCCCCAGGGGCGCAACACCGGGGAGCTGTTTTTT. It specifies CAIPRTPQGRNTGELFF. The chain employs TRBV10-3 and TRBJ2-2, with D possibly matching TRBD1 (6 bases). Trimming cost V 8 bases and J 2 bases, with 21 bases left between them. Germline values: CDR1 ENHRY, CDR2 SYGVKD. This CDR3 region has 17 residues.

J is TRBJ2-7 and V is TRBV6-5; weak D call: TRBD1 (6 bases). CDR3 length: 13 residues. The ends were cut back, 2 bases at V and 6 bases at J, with 11 bases in the middle. The V gene's germline CDR1 is MNHEY and CDR2 SVGAGI. The DNA for the CDR3 is TGTGCCAGCAGTTACGGGGGCCTTCTCGAGCAGTACTTC. This translates into CASSYGGLLEQYF.

This chain joins TRBV11-2 and TRBJ2-1; weak D call: TRBD2 (6 bases). This CDR3 is built from 16 residues. Germline V gives CDR1 SGHAT, CDR2 FQNNGV. Trimming took 1 base from V and 7 from J, leaving 17 bases between them. The CDR3 loop reads CASSLVWRGPGNEQFF. The CDR3 region has the DNA TGTGCCAGCAGCTTAGTTTGGAGGGGTCCAGGTAATGAGCAGTTCTTC.

The J gene is TRBJ2-3, the V gene TRBV15; the D gene is possibly TRBD2 (6 bases). The germline V gene encodes CDR1 LNHNV and CDR2 YYDKDF (reference sequence). The V gene lost 6 bases and the J gene lost 1 base, with 11 bases spanning the gap. This CDR3 has 14 amino acids. CDR3 loop: CATSRASGTDTQYF. The CDR3 nucleotides read TGTGCCACCAGTCGTGCTAGCGGCACAGATACGCAGTATTTT.

The chain joins TRBV5-4 to TRBJ1-1; the D gene is possibly TRBD1 (5 bases). The germline V gene encodes CDR1 SGHNT and CDR2 YYREEE (reference sequence). The CDR3 runs 13 residues. With 5 bases removed from V and 3 bases from J, the gap between germline ends came to 11 bases. The CDR3 DNA is TGTGCCAGCAGGAGTTGGGACGACACTGAAGCTTTCTTT. Amino acid sequence: CASRSWDDTEAFF.

This sequence joins TRBV27 and TRBJ2-1; D possibly corresponds to TRBD2 (5 bases). Germline CDR1 reads MNHEY; CDR2 reads SMNVEV (reference sequence). V dropped 6 bases and J dropped 6 bases, with 12 bases sitting between them. This CDR3 comprises 13 residues. DNA for the CDR3: TGTGCCAGCAGAAAACTAGAGCTCAATGAGCAGTTCTTC. Translated: CASRKLELNEQFF.

The rearrangement uses TRBV7-8 and TRBJ2-1, with 7 bases that match TRBD2. V lost 4 bases and J lost 4; bases outside the gene matches: 10. The length of the CDR3 is 16 residues. Germline V lookup: CDR1 SGHVS, CDR2 FQNEAQ. CDR3 in amino acids: CASSSAGLVLYNEQFF. In nucleotides, the CDR3 is TGTGCCAGCAGCTCAGCGGGGCTAGTACTATACAATGAGCAGTTCTTC.

The chain employs TRBV19 and TRBJ1-2; unclear D gene. The CDR3 is 16 amino acids. The germline V gene has CDR1 LNHDA and CDR2 SQIVND (reference sequence). Trimming took off 0 bases at V and 6 bases at J, with 17 bases between the two ends. CDR3 region: CASSIDRAALLNGYTF. CDR3 in DNA: TGTGCCAGTAGTATAGATCGGGCAGCCCTACTGAATGGCTACACCTTC.

This sequence joins TRBV7-9 and TRBJ2-7; TRBD1 aligns across 7 bases. Trimming cost V 11 bases and J 0 bases; bases outside gene matches: 4. The CDR3 extends over 12 amino acids. The germline gives CDR1 SEHNR, CDR2 FQNEAQ (reference sequence). The CDR3 loop is CACRDSSYEQYF. CDR3 bases: TGTGCCTGTAGGGACAGCTCCTACGAGCAGTACTTC.

This CDR3 reads CASSILSTDNEQFF. The CDR3 DNA sequence: TGTGCCAGTAGTATTCTCTCCACAGACAATGAGCAGTTCTTC. The chain recombines TRBV19 with TRBJ2-1; D remains ambiguous. V lost 3 bases and J 5 bases, leaving 11 bases between the germline ends. The CDR3 has 14 residues. In germline, CDR1 is LNHDA, CDR2 SQIVND (reference sequence).

Regarding this clone: The sample contains more than one DNA sequence encoding this CDR3. This chain joins TRBV11-2 and TRBJ1-6, with D possibly being TRBD1 (6 bases). CDR1 is SGHAT and CDR2 is FQNNGV in the germline V gene. This CDR3 region has 16 residues. With 5 bases removed from V and 0 bases from J, the gap between germline ends came to 11 bases. The CDR3 loop is CASSLDSSSYNSPLHF. The CDR3 DNA follows: TGTGCCAGCAGCCTGGACAGTTCCTCCTATAATTCACCCCTCCACTTT.

The rearrangement uses TRBV9 and TRBJ2-1; tentative D call: TRBD2 (5 bases). CDR1 is SGDLS, CDR2 YYNGEE, per germline. The CDR3 loop spans 15 amino acids. With 3 bases removed from V and 2 bases from J, the gap between germline ends came to 12 bases. CDR3 sequence: CASSAGIAAYNEQFF. DNA of the CDR3: TGTGCCAGCAGCGCCGGGATCGCCGCCTACAATGAGCAGTTCTTC.

The CDR3: CASSEWASGRSEQYF. DNA of the CDR3: TGTGCCAGCAGTGAATGGGCTAGCGGGCGTAGCGAGCAGTACTTC. This chain uses TRBV6-1 with TRBJ2-7, with 8 bases aligning to TRBD2. The CDR3 totals 15 residues. In germline, CDR1 is MNHNS, CDR2 SASEGT. The trim removed 2 bases at V and 6 bases at J, leaving 9 bases unmatched.